This TCR beta chain was captured in a study of beta chain features in type 1 diabetes. A few counts support this clone. TCRB transcripts that were expressed got sequenced, as all of the isolated RNA had been reverse transcribed. TCRdb's table, derived via immunoSEQ multiplex PCR, lists solely in-frame clones and lacks some. Of 300,000 to 350,000 clones in the sample, roughly 21% were seen once. The germline V gene encodes CDR1 LGHNA and CDR2 YSLEER. The junction had 8 bases not matched to a gene; V was cut back by 1 base and J by 9 bases. The CDR3 length is 16 residues. Specimen: naive CD4+ T cells from blood. The clonotype originates from a woman aged 18 to 35 in good health. The rearrangement joins TRBV4-3 to TRBJ2-3; 12 bases are shared with TRBD2. In DNA form, the CDR3 reads TGCGCCAGCAGCCAAGCTCTAGCGGGGGGGCTAGGAACGCAGTATTTT. Residues: CASSQALAGGLGTQYF.